This T cell receptor beta chain was recovered during a study of PD-L1 blockade in urothelial cancer. Study as a whole: Of 29 patients, around 26 were males with bladder-origin urothelial cancer. Among blood samples, the median T cell count was some 140,000.

Produced via immunoSEQ multiplex PCR; TCRdb's table is partial and in-frame only. The repertoire has about 95,000 clones, around 90% of them found once; the top ten carry roughly 1.6%. Worth noting for this clone: Its target is not known.

Germline CDR1 SGHTA, CDR2 FQGTGA. Trimming at V came to 0 bases and at J to 7 bases, leaving 9 bases not matched to a gene. CDR3 length equals 16 residues. Time point defined: pretreatment peripheral blood. Patients in the study were battling locally advanced or metastatic urothelial carcinoma. Overall study results and limits: By 3 weeks, tumor-associated blood clones had expanded more in durable-benefit patients.

The specimen comprised PBMCs, sampled around atezolizumab (anti-PD-L1) treatment. This clonotype originated in a man aged 55 to 70 with urothelial cancer. The gene calls are TRBV7-3 and TRBJ1-2, with TRBD1 matching 9 bases. The CDR3 DNA follows: TGTGCCAGCAGCTTAACGTCATTGGGACAGGGATCTGGCTACACCTTC. Translated: CASSLTSLGQGSGYTF.